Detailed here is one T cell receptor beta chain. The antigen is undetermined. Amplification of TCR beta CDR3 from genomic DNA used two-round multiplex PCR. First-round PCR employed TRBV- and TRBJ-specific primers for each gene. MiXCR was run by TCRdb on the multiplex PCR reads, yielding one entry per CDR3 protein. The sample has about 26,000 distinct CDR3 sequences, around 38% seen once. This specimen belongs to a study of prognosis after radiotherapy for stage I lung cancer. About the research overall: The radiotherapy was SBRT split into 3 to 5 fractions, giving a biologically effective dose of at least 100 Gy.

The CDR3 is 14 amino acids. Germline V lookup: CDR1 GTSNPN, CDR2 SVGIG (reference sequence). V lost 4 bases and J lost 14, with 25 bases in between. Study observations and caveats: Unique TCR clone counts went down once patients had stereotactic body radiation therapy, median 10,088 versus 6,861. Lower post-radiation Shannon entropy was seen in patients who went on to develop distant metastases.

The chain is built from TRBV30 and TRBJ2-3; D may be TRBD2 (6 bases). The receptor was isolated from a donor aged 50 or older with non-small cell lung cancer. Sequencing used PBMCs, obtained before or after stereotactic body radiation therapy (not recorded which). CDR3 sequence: CAWNLREGGTGRYF. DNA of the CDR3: TGTGCCTGGAACCTCCGGGAAGGCGGGACCGGCCGGTATTTT. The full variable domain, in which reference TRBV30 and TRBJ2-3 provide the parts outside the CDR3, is SQTIHQWPATLVQPVGSPLSLECTVEGTSNPNLYWYRQAAGRGLQLLFYSVGIGQISSEVPQNLSASRPQDRQFILSSKKLLLSDSGFYLCAWNLREGGTGRYFGPGTRLTVL.